This TCR beta chain was identified during a study of OX40 agonist ivuxolimab in advanced cancers. On the study more broadly: Dose-escalation cases comprised hepatocellular carcinoma, melanoma, renal cell or head and neck cancer.

The data were produced by immunoSEQ multiplex PCR, yet TCRdb's version contains in-frame clones alone and is incomplete. Of about 100,000 clones in the sample, 75% to 90% were seen once. Germline V lookup: CDR1 MNHNS, CDR2 SASEGT. The CDR3 totals 13 residues. Trimming shortened V by 8 bases and J by 3 bases, and 10 bases separated the two germline ends. The V gene is TRBV6-1, the J gene TRBJ2-2, with D perhaps TRBD2 (5 bases). The specimen comprised CD4+ or CD8+ T cells sorted from blood, sampled in a trial of the OX40 agonist ivuxolimab. The clonotype was recovered from an adult with an advanced solid tumor such as melanoma, head and neck, liver or kidney cancer. In DNA, the CDR3 is TGTGCCAGCCTGCGGGTCTACACCGGGGAGCTGTTTTTT. Residues: CASLRVYTGELFF.